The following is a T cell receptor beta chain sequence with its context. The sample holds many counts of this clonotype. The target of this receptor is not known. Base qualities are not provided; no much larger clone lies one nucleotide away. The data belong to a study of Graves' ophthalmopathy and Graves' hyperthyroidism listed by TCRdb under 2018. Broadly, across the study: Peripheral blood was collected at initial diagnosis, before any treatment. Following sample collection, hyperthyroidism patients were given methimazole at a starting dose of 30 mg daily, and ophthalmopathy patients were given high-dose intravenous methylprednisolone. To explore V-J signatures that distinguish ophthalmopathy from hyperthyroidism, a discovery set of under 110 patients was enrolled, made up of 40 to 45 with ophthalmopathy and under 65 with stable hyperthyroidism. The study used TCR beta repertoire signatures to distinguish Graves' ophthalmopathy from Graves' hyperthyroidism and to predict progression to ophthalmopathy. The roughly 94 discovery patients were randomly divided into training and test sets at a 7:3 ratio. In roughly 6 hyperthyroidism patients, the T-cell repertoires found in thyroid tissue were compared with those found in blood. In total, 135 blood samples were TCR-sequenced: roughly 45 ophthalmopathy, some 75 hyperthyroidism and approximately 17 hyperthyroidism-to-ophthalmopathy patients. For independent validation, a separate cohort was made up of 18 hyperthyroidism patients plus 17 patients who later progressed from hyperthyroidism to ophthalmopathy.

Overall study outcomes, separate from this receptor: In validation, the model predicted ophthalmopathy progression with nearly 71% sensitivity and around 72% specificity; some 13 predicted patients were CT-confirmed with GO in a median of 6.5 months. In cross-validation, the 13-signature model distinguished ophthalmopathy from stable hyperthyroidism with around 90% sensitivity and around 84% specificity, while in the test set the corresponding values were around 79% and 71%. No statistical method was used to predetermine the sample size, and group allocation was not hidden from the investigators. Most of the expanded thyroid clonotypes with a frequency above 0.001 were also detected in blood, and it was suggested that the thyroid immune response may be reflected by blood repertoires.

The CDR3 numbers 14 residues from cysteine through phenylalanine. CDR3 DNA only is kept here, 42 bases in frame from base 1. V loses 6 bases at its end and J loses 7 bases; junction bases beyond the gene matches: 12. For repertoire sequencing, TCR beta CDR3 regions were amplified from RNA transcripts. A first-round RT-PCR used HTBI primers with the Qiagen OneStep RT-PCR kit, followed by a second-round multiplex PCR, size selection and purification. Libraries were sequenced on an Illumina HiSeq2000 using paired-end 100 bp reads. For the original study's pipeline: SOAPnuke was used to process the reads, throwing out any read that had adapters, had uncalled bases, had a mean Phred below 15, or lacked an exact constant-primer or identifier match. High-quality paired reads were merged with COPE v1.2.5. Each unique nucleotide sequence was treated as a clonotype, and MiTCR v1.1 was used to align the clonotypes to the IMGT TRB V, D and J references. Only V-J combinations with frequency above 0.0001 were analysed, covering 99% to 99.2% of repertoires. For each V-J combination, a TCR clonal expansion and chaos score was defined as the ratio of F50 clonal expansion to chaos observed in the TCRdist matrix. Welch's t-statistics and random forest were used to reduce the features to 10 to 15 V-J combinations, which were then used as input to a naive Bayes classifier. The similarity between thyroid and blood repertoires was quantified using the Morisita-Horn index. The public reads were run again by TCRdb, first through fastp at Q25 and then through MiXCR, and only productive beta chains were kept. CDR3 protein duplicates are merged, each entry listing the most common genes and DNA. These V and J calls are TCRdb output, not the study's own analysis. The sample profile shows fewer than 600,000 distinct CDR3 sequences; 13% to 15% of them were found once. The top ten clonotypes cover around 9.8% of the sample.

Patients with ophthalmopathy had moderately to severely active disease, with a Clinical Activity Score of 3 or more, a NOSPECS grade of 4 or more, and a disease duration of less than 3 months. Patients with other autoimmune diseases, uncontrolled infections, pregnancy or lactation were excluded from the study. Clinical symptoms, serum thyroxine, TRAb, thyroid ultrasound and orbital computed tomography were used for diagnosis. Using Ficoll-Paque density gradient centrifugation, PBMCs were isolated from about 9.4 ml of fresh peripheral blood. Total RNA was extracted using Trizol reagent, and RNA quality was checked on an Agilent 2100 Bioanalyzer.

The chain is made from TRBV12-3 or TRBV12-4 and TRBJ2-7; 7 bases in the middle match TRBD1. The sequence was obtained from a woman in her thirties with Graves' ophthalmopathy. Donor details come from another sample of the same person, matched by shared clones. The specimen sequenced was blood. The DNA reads TGTGCCAGCAGCCCCTCACAGGGGTCGTTGGAGCAGTACTTC. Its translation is CASSPSQGSLEQYF.